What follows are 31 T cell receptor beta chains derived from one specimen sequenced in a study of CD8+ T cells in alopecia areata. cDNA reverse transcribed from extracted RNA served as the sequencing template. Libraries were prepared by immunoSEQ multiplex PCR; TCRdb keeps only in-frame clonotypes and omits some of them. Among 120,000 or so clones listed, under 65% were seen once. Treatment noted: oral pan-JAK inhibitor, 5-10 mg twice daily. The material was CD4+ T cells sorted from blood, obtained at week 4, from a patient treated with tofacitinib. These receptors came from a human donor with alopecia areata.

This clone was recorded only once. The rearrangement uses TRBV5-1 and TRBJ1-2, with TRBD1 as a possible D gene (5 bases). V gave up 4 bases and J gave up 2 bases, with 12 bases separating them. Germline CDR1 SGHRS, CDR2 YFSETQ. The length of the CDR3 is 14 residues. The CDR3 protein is CASSLDGGNYGYTF. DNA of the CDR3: TGCGCCAGCAGCCTGGACGGGGGGAACTATGGCTACACCTTC.

CDR3 sequence (DNA): TGCGCCAGCAGCTTGGTTGCGGACGAGCAGTACTTC. Amino acids: CASSLVADEQYF. This chain uses TRBV5-1 with TRBJ2-7; no clear D. The germline gives CDR1 SGHRS, CDR2 YFSETQ. CDR3 length: 12 amino acids. The V and J ends lost 0 bases and 5 bases respectively, with 6 bases between them.

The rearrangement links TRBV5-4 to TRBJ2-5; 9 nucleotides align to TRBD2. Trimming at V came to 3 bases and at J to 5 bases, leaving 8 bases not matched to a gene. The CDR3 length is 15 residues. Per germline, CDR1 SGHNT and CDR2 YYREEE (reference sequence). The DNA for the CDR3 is TGTGCCAGCAGCTCGGAGCGGGGGGTTCGGGAGACCCAGTACTTC. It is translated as CASSSERGVRETQYF.

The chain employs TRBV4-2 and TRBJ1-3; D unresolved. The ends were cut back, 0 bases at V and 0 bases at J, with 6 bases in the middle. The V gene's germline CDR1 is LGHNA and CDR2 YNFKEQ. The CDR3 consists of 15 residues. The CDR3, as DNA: TGTGCCAGCAGCCAAGAACTCCGCTCTGGAAACACCATATATTTT. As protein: CASSQELRSGNTIYF.

The CDR3 bases are TGTGCCAGTTGGGGGGGATACAATGAGCAGTTCTTC. This gives the protein CASWGGYNEQFF. This chain links TRBV2 with TRBJ2-1, with TRBD2 matching over 7 bases. CDR1 and CDR2 (germline): SNHLY, FYNNEI. The CDR3 consists of 12 residues. V was pared by 9 bases and J by 4 bases, with 3 bases of the junction left unmatched.

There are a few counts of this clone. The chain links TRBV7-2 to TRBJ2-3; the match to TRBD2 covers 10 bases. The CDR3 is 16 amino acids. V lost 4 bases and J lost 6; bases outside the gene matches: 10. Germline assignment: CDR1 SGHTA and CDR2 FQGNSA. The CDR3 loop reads CASSSRTSGLQDTQYF. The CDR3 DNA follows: TGTGCCAGCAGCTCCCGGACTAGCGGATTGCAGGATACGCAGTATTTT.

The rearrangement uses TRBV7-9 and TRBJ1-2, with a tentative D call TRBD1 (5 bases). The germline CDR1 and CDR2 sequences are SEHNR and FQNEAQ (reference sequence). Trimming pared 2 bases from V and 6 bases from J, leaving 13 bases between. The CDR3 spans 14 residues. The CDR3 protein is CASSLLQGNNGYTF. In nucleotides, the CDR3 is TGTGCCAGCAGCTTATTGCAGGGCAATAATGGCTACACCTTC.

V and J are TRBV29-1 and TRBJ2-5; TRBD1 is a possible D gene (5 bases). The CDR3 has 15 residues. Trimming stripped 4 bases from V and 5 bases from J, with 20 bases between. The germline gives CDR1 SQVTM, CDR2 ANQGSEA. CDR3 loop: CSVVSSGMFQETQYF. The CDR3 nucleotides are TGCAGCGTTGTCTCGTCAGGGATGTTTCAGGAGACCCAGTACTTC.

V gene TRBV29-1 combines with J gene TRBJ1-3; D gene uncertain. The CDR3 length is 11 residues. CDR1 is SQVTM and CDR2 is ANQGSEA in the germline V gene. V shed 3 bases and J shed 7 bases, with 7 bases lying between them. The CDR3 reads CSVDLGNTIYF. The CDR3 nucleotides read TGCAGCGTTGATCTGGGGAACACCATATATTTT.

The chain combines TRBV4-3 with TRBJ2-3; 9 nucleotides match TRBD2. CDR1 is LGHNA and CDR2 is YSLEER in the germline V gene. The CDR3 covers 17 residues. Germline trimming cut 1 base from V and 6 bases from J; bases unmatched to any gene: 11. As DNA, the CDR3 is TGCGCCAGCAGCCAAGTCCTTTTAGCGGGGGCCGGGGATACGCAGTATTTT. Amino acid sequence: CASSQVLLAGAGDTQYF.

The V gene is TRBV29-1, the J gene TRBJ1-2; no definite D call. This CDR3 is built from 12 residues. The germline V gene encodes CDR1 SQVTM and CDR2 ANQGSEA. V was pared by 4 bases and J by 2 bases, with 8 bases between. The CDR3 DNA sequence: TGCAGCGTTGCGCGAAGAAACTATGGCTACACCTTC. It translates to CSVARRNYGYTF.

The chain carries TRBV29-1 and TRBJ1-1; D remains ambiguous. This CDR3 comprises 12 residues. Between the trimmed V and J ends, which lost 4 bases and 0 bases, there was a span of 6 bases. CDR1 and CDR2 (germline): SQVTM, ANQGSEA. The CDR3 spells CSVVRLNTEAFF. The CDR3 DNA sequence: TGCAGCGTTGTCCGGTTGAACACTGAAGCTTTCTTT. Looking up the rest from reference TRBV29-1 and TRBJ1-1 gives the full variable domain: SAVISQKPSRDICQRGTSLTIQCQVDSQVTMMFWYRQQPGQSLTLIATANQGSEATYESGFVIDKFPISRPNLTFSTLTVSNMSPEDSSIYLCSVVRLNTEAFFGQGTRLTVV.

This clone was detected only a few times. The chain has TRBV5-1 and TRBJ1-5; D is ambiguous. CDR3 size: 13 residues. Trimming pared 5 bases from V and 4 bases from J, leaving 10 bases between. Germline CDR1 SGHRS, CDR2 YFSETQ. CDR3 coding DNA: TGCGCCAGCAGGCTGACTGAGAATCAGCCCCAGCATTTT. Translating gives CASRLTENQPQHF.

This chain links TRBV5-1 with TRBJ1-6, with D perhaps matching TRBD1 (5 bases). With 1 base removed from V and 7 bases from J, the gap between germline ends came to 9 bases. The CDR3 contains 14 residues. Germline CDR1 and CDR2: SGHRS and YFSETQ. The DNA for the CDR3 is TGCGCCAGCAGCTTGCAGGGTGGAAATTCACCCCTCCACTTT. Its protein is CASSLQGGNSPLHF.

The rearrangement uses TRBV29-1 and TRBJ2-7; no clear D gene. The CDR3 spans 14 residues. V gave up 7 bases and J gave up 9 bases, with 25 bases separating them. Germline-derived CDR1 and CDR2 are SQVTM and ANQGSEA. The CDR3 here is CSAILAGGVDGQYF. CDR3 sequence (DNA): TGCAGCGCCATACTTGCCGGTGGGGTCGATGGGCAGTACTTC.

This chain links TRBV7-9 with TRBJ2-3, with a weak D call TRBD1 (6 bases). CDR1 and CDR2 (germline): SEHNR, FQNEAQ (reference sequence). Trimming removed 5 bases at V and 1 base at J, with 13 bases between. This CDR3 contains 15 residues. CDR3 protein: CASSTMGQRTDTQYF. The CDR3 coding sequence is TGTGCCAGCAGCACGATGGGACAACGCACAGATACGCAGTATTTT.

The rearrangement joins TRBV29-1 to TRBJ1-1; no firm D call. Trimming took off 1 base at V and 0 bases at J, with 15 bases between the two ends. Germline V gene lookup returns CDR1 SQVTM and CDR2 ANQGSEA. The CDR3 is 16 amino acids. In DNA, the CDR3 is TGCAGCGTTGAAGGTGGTAGATACAGCCTGAACACTGAAGCTTTCTTT. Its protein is CSVEGGRYSLNTEAFF.

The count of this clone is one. The CDR3 region is CASSLGAGETDTQYF. For the CDR3, the DNA is TGCGCCAGCAGCCTTGGGGCGGGGGAAACAGATACGCAGTATTTT. V and J are TRBV4-1 and TRBJ2-3, with 7 positions matching TRBD2. CDR1 and CDR2 from the germline V gene are MGHRA and YSYEKL. The junction had 7 bases not matched to a gene; V was cut back by 4 bases and J by 3 bases. The CDR3 loop spans 15 amino acids.

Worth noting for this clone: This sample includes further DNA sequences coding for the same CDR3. For the CDR3, the DNA is TGTGCCTGGTCCCGAGGGAACACCGGGGAGCTGTTTTTT. This gives the protein CAWSRGNTGELFF. V usage is TRBV30 and J usage is TRBJ2-2; unclear D gene. The ends were cut back, 5 bases at V and 1 base at J, with 8 bases in the middle. Per germline, CDR1 GTSNPN and CDR2 SVGIG (reference sequence). This CDR3 has 13 amino acids. Filled out from reference TRBV30 and TRBJ2-2, the complete variable domain reads SQTIHQWPATLVQPVGSPLSLECTVEGTSNPNLYWYRQAAGRGLQLLFYSVGIGQISSEVPQNLSASRPQDRQFILSSKKLLLSDSGFYLCAWSRGNTGELFFGEGSRLTVL.

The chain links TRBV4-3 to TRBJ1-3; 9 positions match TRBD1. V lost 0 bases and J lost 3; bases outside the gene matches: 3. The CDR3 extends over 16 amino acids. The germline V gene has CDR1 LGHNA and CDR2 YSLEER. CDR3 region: CASSQEQGAGGNTIYF. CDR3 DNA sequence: TGCGCCAGCAGCCAAGAACAGGGGGCGGGTGGAAACACCATATATTTT.

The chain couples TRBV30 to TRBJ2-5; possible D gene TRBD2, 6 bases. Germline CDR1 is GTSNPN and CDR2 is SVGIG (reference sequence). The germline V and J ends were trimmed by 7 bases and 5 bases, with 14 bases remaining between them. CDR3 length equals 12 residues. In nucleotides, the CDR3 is TGTGCCTACGGGGATGGGGGGGAGACCCAGTACTTC. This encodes CAYGDGGETQYF. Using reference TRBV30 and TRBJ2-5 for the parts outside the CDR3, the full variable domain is SQTIHQWPATLVQPVGSPLSLECTVEGTSNPNLYWYRQAAGRGLQLLFYSVGIGQISSEVPQNLSASRPQDRQFILSSKKLLLSDSGFYLCAYGDGGETQYFGPGTRLLVL.

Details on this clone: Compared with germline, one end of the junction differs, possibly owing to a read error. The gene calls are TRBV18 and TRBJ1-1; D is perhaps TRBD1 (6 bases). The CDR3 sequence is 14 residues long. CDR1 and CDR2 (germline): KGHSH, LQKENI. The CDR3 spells CASSPGTLNTEALF. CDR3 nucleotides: TGTGCCAGCTCACCTGGGACACTTAACACTGAAGCTCTCTTT.

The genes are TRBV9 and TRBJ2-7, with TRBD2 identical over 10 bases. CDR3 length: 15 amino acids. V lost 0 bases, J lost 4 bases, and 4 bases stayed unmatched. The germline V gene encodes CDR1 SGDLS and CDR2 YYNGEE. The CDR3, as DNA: TGTGCCAGCAGCGTAGCAGCGGGGGGGCCTTACGAGCAGTACTTC. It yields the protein CASSVAAGGPYEQYF.

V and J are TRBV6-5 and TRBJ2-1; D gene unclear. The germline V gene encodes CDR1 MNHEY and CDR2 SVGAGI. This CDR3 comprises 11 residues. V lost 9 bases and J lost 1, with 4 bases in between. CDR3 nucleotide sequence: TGTGCCAGTCGGTCCTACAATGAGCAGTTCTTC. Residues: CASRSYNEQFF.

CDR3 amino acids: CASSPAGTDNSPLHF. The CDR3 bases are TGTGCCAGCAGTCCAGCCGGGACAGACAATTCACCCCTCCACTTT. This chain joins TRBV27 and TRBJ1-6; 7 bases line up with TRBD1. The CDR3 has 15 residues. The germline V gene has CDR1 MNHEY and CDR2 SMNVEV (reference sequence). The V and J ends lost 5 bases and 7 bases, in that order; junction bases with no gene match: 8.

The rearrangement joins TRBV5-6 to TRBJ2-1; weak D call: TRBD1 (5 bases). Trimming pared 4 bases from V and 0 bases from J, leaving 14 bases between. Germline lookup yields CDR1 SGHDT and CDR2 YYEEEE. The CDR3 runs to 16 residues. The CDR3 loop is CASSHRLLSSYNEQFF. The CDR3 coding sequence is TGTGCCAGCAGCCACAGGCTCCTTAGCTCCTACAATGAGCAGTTCTTC.

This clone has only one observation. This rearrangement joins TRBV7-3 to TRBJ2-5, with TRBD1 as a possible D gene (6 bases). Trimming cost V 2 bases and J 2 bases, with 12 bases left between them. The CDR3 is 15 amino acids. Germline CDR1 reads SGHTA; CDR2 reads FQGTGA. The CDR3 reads CASSLSQGWQETQYF. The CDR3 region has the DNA TGTGCCAGCAGCTTATCACAGGGATGGCAAGAGACCCAGTACTTC.

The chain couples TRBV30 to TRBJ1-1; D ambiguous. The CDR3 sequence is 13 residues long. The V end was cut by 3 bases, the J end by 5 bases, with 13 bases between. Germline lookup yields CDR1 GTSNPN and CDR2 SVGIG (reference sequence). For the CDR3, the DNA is TGTGCCTGGAGCATTCGGACGCGTACTGAAGCTTTCTTT. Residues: CAWSIRTRTEAFF. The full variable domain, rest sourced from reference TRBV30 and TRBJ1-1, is SQTIHQWPATLVQPVGSPLSLECTVEGTSNPNLYWYRQAAGRGLQLLFYSVGIGQISSEVPQNLSASRPQDRQFILSSKKLLLSDSGFYLCAWSIRTRTEAFFGQGTRLTVV.

The CDR3 loop is CASSPGGQGWNEQFF. The CDR3 bases are TGTGCCAGCAGCCCCGGCGGACAGGGTTGGAATGAGCAGTTCTTC. The genes are TRBV28 and TRBJ2-1, with TRBD1 matching over 8 bases. CDR3 size: 15 residues. The V segment lost 6 bases and the J segment 7 bases; nucleotides outside the gene matches: 11. CDR1 and CDR2 from the germline V gene are MDHEN and SYDVKM.

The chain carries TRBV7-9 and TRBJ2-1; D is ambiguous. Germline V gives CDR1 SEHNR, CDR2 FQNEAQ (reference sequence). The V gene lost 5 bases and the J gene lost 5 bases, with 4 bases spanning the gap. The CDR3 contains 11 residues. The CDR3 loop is CASSAHNEQFF. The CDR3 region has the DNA TGTGCCAGCAGCGCCCACAATGAGCAGTTCTTC.

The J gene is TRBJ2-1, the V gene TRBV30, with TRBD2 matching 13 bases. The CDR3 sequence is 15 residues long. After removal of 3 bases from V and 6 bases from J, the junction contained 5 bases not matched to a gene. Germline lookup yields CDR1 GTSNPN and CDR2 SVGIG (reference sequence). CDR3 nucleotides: TGTGCCTGGAGGGGACTAGCGGGATCTCTCAATGAGCAGTTCTTC. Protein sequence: CAWRGLAGSLNEQFF. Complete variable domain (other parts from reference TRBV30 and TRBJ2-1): SQTIHQWPATLVQPVGSPLSLECTVEGTSNPNLYWYRQAAGRGLQLLFYSVGIGQISSEVPQNLSASRPQDRQFILSSKKLLLSDSGFYLCAWRGLAGSLNEQFFGPGTRLTVL.